This T cell receptor (beta chain) was obtained from a study of blood T cell repertoires in COVID-19. Study details: The United States, Italy and Spain provided the acute and convalescent COVID-19 samples. T cells, B-cell-depleted T cells, or PBMCs provided the cDNA or gDNA that served as material.

In the original processing: Estimation of nucleated cell counts was performed using reference gene primer amplification. Profiling relied on immunoSEQ multiplex PCR, and the TCRdb table lists in-frame clones only, not all of them. The DNA gave D and trimming, while V, J and clone size come from that table. This table has about 62,000 clones, approximately 86% appearing once. Germline CDR1 reads LNHDA; CDR2 reads SQIVND (reference sequence). The CDR3 is 17 residues long. After removal of 7 bases from V and 4 bases from J, the junction contained 15 bases not matched to a gene. The rearrangement uses TRBV19 and TRBJ1-2, with 10 nucleotides matching TRBD1. The sequenced sample consisted of peripheral blood. This clonotype was sampled from a man between 65 and 79 years old with acute or convalescent COVID-19. The CDR3 loop reads CASKGSPGTGVLYGYTF. CDR3 nucleotides: TGTGCCAGTAAAGGCAGCCCCGGGACAGGGGTGCTCTATGGCTACACCTTC.